Detailed here is one TCR beta chain. This record comes from a study of shared clonotypes between healthy human individuals. Turning to the study itself: Each donor contributed plates that comprised three CD4 naive, three CD4 memory, two CD8 naive and one CD8 memory.

In germline, CDR1 is SGHTA, CDR2 FQGNSA. The CDR3 length is 12 residues. V was clipped by 4 bases and J by 4 bases, with 7 bases between them. Sorted-subset replicate PCRs used about 0.2 ug DNA, around 31,000 T cell genomes. Method: immunoSEQ multiplex PCR; TCRdb's copy keeps in-frame clones and lacks some. The sample lists roughly 2.2 million clones, approximately 90% occurring once. The sequence came from a man between 18 and 29 years old in good health. Some clones in this sample may be carry-over from other donors' samples. What was sequenced was naive CD4+ T cells from PBMCs. Subset described: CD45RA+ positively selected. The chain combines TRBV7-2 with TRBJ2-5, with D possibly TRBD2 on 6 matching bases. As DNA, the CDR3 is TGTGCCAGCAGCTGGAGGGTAGAGACCCAGTACTTC. Protein product: CASSWRVETQYF.